These 9 T cell receptor beta chains originate from one sample sequenced in a study of T cell responses to AZD1222 COVID-19 vaccine. The method was immunoSEQ multiplex PCR; TCRdb's version includes in-frame clones alone and lacks a portion of them. The sample has around 100,000 clones; roughly nine tenths are singletons. The sample consisted of peripheral blood, taken on day 0 of AZD1222 vaccination. The receptors here all came from an adult in good health.

V and J are TRBV3-1 (or the pseudogene TRBV3-2) and TRBJ1-1; D ambiguous. The CDR3 extends over 13 amino acids. V lost 4 bases and J lost 6, with 12 bases in between. The germline gives CDR1 LGHDT, CDR2 YNNKEL (reference sequence). CDR3 residues: CASSLQEGPEAFF. The CDR3 DNA is TGTGCCAGCAGCCTCCAGGAGGGCCCTGAAGCTTTCTTT.

The J gene is TRBJ2-6, the V gene TRBV18; tentatively, D is TRBD1 (6 bases). The V and J ends lost 3 bases and 0 bases respectively, with 12 bases between them. CDR1 is KGHSH and CDR2 is LQKENI in the germline V gene. This CDR3 contains 17 residues. In DNA, the CDR3 is TGTGCCAGCTCACCGGAGACAGGTTACTCTGGGGCCAACGTCCTGACTTTC. This encodes CASSPETGYSGANVLTF.

The V and J genes are TRBV7-3 and TRBJ2-1; 9 bases agree with TRBD1. Germline CDR1 and CDR2: SGHTA and FQGTGA. J was trimmed by 7 bases and V by 4 bases; bases with no gene match: 5. CDR3 length: 14 residues. CDR3 nucleotide sequence: TGTGCCAGCAGCTACGGACAGGGGAGGAATGAGCAGTTCTTC. Translation gives CASSYGQGRNEQFF.

The CDR3 spells CASSLAGTSGGAVANEQFF. The CDR3 coding sequence is TGTGCCAGCAGCTTAGCCGGGACTAGCGGGGGGGCCGTGGCGAATGAGCAGTTCTTC. This rearrangement joins TRBV11-3 to TRBJ2-1; 16 bases align to TRBD2. This CDR3 contains 19 residues. Trimming removed 1 base from V and 7 bases from J; junction bases left unmatched: 10. Germline CDR1 reads SGHNT; CDR2 reads YENEEA.

The rearrangement uses TRBV3-1 (or the pseudogene TRBV3-2) and TRBJ1-3; 12 bases map to TRBD1. This CDR3 comprises 18 residues. The germline V gene encodes CDR1 LGHDT and CDR2 YNNKEL (reference sequence). J was trimmed by 2 bases and V by 4 bases; bases with no gene match: 9. The DNA for the CDR3 is TGTGCCAGCAGCCCTGGGACAGGGGGCGCGTTGGCTGGAAACACCATATATTTT. As protein: CASSPGTGGALAGNTIYF.

This clone was counted a few times. V gene TRBV6-2 or TRBV6-3 combines with J gene TRBJ2-7; TRBD2 might be the D (6 bases). V lost 3 bases and J 3 bases, leaving 9 bases between the germline ends. From germline, CDR1 is MNHEY and CDR2 SVGEGT. The CDR3 has 13 amino acids. CDR3 region: CASSYMGGYEQYF. The CDR3 DNA reads TGTGCCAGCAGTTATATGGGGGGCTACGAGCAGTACTTC.

The chain is built from TRBV19 and TRBJ1-1, with D unresolved. This CDR3 spans 13 amino acids. Trimming cost V 4 bases and J 4 bases, with 10 bases left between them. CDR1 is LNHDA, CDR2 SQIVND, per germline (reference sequence). CDR3 coding DNA: TGTGCCAGTAGTACCCCGGGGAGCACTGAAGCTTTCTTT. Translated, it gives CASSTPGSTEAFF.

In DNA, the CDR3 is TGCAGCGTAAGCGGGAGCGGCACAGATACGCAGTATTTT. Its translation: CSVSGSGTDTQYF. V usage is TRBV29-1 and J usage is TRBJ2-3, with TRBD2 matching over 8 bases. CDR3 length: 13 residues. V lost 6 bases and J lost 1; bases outside the gene matches: 3. The V gene's germline CDR1 is SQVTM and CDR2 ANQGSEA.

V and J are TRBV7-2 and TRBJ2-7; D is perhaps TRBD2 (6 bases). Trimming left V 1 base short and J 2 bases short, with 12 bases between. Looked up from germline, CDR1 is SGHTA and CDR2 is FQGNSA. The CDR3 contains 15 residues. The CDR3 nucleotides are TGTGCCAGCAGCTTAGGATACGGCGGGACCTACGAGCAGTACTTC. Translation: CASSLGYGGTYEQYF. Full variable domain (remainder filled in from reference TRBV7-2 and TRBJ2-7): GAGVSQSPSNKVTEKGKDVELRCDPISGHTALYWYRQSLGQGLEFLIYFQGNSAPDKSGLPSDRFSAERTGGSVSTLTIQRTQQEDSAVYLCASSLGYGGTYEQYFGPGTRLTVT.